These T cell receptor beta chains were read from a single sample in a study of Graves' ophthalmopathy and Graves' hyperthyroidism. From the multiplex PCR reads, TCRdb called clonotypes with MiXCR, one entry per CDR3 protein. Here the sample spans almost 750,000 distinct CDR3 sequences, around 40% being singletons. Sequenced sample: peripheral blood. These receptor sequences come from an adult man with Graves' ophthalmopathy. Each CDR3 is given with its conserved first and last residue. Fields, in order: V gene, D gene, J gene, clone size, CDR3 DNA, CDR3 protein. A D gene is named only where the DNA matches it firmly. Size is stated for part of the rows, as once, few or many counts, or as a class when the clone is expanded.

TRBV20-1	-	TRBJ2-7	-	TGCAGTGCTAGAAGTAGCGCTAGGCTCTACGAGCAGTACTTC	CSARSSARLYEQYF
TRBV25-1	TRBD1	TRBJ2-2	-	TGTGCCAGCAGTGCTACCGGACAGGGTTCGGACACCGGGGAGCTGTTTTTT	CASSATGQGSDTGELFF
TRBV24-1	TRBD1	TRBJ1-5	few	TGTGCCACCAGTGACCCAGGGACAGGGTCGGGCTCTCAGCCCCAGCATTTT	CATSDPGTGSGSQPQHF
TRBV10-3	TRBD2	TRBJ2-7	many	TGTGCCATCAGCCCGGATAAGCGGGGCGAGCAGTACTTC	CAISPDKRGEQYF
TRBV7-9	-	TRBJ2-1	-	TGTGCCAGCAGCCGGACAGAAAATGAGCAGTTCTTC	CASSRTENEQFF
TRBV25-1	TRBD1	TRBJ2-2	-	TGTGCCAGCAGTCCGGGACAGACGGCCGGGGAGCTGTTTTTT	CASSPGQTAGELFF
TRBV25-1	TRBD2	TRBJ2-3	-	TGTGCCAGCGGGACTAGCGGGAGCACAGATACGCAGTATTTT	CASGTSGSTDTQYF
TRBV10-3	-	TRBJ2-7	-	TGTGCCAGCTCAAACGGCCACGAGCAGTACTTC	CASSNGHEQYF
TRBV16	-	TRBJ1-5	-	TGTGCCAGCAGCCAATCGGGCGGGTATAGCAATCAGCCCCAGCATTTT	CASSQSGGYSNQPQHF
TRBV7-9	-	TRBJ2-7	-	TGTGCCAGCAGCCAACCTTCCCTGCGGGACAGCTCCTACGAGCAGTACTTC	CASSQPSLRDSSYEQYF
TRBV29-1	-	TRBJ1-5	-	TGCAGCGTCTCTACAGGGTTCAATCAGCCCCAGCATTTT	CSVSTGFNQPQHF
TRBV5-4	-	TRBJ1-1	-	TGTGCCAGCAGCGAAAAGACCGACAAGAACACTGAAGCTTTCTTT	CASSEKTDKNTEAFF
TRBV7-9	-	TRBJ2-2	few	TGTGCCAGCAGCCGACTAGTCTTAACCGGGAACACCGGGGAGCTGTTTTTT	CASSRLVLTGNTGELFF
TRBV7-9	-	TRBJ1-5	many	TGTGCCAGCAGCTTTGCAGCGAATCAGCCCCAGCATTTT	CASSFAANQPQHF
TRBV11-1	-	TRBJ2-6	-	TGTGCCAGCAGCGTTACCGGCGGGGCCAACGTCCTGACTTTC	CASSVTGGANVLTF
TRBV9	-	TRBJ2-3	-	TGTGCCAGCAGTGTTTCCGACGCAGATACGCAGTATTTT	CASSVSDADTQYF
TRBV25-1	-	TRBJ1-1	-	TGTGCCAGCAGTTTAGCATCGAAGGGAAGATCTGAAGCTTTCTTT	CASSLASKGRSEAFF
TRBV7-2	-	TRBJ1-6	few	TGTGCCAGCAGCTTAGCTTCTGGGAGCTCCTATAATTCACCCCTCCACTTT	CASSLASGSSYNSPLHF
TRBV19	-	TRBJ1-5	few	TGTGCCAGTAGTTTCTCCGCCTATAGCAATCAGCCCCAGCATTTT	CASSFSAYSNQPQHF
TRBV29-1	-	TRBJ2-3	-	TGCAGCGTTTGGCGGACTAGCACAGATACGCAGTATTTT	CSVWRTSTDTQYF
TRBV11-1	-	TRBJ2-7	-	TGTGCCAGCAGCCCCGTGGGAGGGGGAAAGGCCCCAATAACCTACGAGCAGTACTTC	CASSPVGGGKAPITYEQYF
TRBV7-2	TRBD2	TRBJ2-7	few	TGTGCCAGCAGCCCGACCCGGGCTAGCGGGGGGACGATGCAGTACTTC	CASSPTRASGGTMQYF
TRBV2	-	TRBJ1-3	few	TGTGCCAGCAGTGAGGGGAGGTCTGGAAACACCATATATTTT	CASSEGRSGNTIYF
TRBV30	-	TRBJ1-4	-	TGTGCCTGGAGTCGGGGTTCAACTAATGAAAAACTGTTTTTT	CAWSRGSTNEKLFF
TRBV7-9	-	TRBJ2-2	few	TGTGCCAGCAGCTCCGGGGCTCACTCGGGTAGCACCGGGGAGCTGTTTTTT	CASSSGAHSGSTGELFF
TRBV10-2	-	TRBJ2-5	-	TGCGCCAGCAGTGAGTCGGTTCTAGCGTCTGGCGAGACCCAGTACTTC	CASSESVLASGETQYF
TRBV5-1	TRBD1	TRBJ1-4	-	TGCGCCAGCAGCTCACAGGGGGCGGGCACTGAAAAACTGTTTTTT	CASSSQGAGTEKLFF
TRBV20-1	TRBD2	TRBJ2-5	few	TGCAGTACCGAACTAGGACTAGCGGGGCAAGAGACCCAGTACTTC	CSTELGLAGQETQYF
TRBV2	TRBD1	TRBJ2-5	few	TGTGCCAGCAGTAGAGACAGGGACCCCCAAGAGACCCAGTACTTC	CASSRDRDPQETQYF
TRBV10-3	TRBD1	TRBJ1-6	-	TGTGCCAGTGGACAGGGGGGTGAAAATTCACCCCTCCACTTT	CASGQGGENSPLHF
TRBV5-4	TRBD1	TRBJ2-7	-	TGTGCCAGCAGTCCAGGGACAGGTCGTCCGGCCTACGAGCAGTACTTC	CASSPGTGRPAYEQYF
TRBV4-1	-	TRBJ1-4	-	TGCGCCAGCAGCCAAGGAGGACAGTCGAATGAAAAACTGTTTTTT	CASSQGGQSNEKLFF
TRBV20-1	TRBD1	TRBJ1-5	-	TGCAGTGCTAGGCCGGACAGGGGTTACTCTCAGCCCCAGCATTTT	CSARPDRGYSQPQHF
TRBV28	-	TRBJ2-7	-	TGTGCCAGCAGTTTAGGAGGGGGCATAGACGAGCAGTACTTC	CASSLGGGIDEQYF
TRBV2	TRBD1	TRBJ1-4	-	TGTGCCAGCAGTGGAGAGACAGGGGGGTACCCGCCGAAACTGTTTTTT	CASSGETGGYPPKLFF
TRBV15	-	TRBJ1-2	many	TGTGCCACCAGCAGAGGATCGCCAAACTATGGCTACACCTTC	CATSRGSPNYGYTF
TRBV11-3	TRBD1	TRBJ2-7	-	TGTGCCAGCAGCCCGACAGGGATAAGGGACTACGAGCAGTACTTC	CASSPTGIRDYEQYF
TRBV7-2	-	TRBJ2-5	few	TGTGCCAGCACCTTAGACGTCGCTGGCGAGACCCAGTACTTC	CASTLDVAGETQYF
TRBV7-2	TRBD2	TRBJ2-7	-	TGTGCCAGCAGCTTGGCCGCTACCGGGACTAGCGTCCGCTCGTACGAGCAGTACTTC	CASSLAATGTSVRSYEQYF
TRBV10-3	TRBD1	TRBJ1-1	many	TGTGCCATCAGTCCCCGGGACAGGGGGCTGGAGACTGAAGCTTTCTTT	CAISPRDRGLETEAFF
TRBV19	TRBD1	TRBJ1-1	-	TGTGCCAGTAGTAGCACAGGGGTTTTCTTT	CASSSTGVFF
TRBV25-1	-	TRBJ1-4	-	TGTGCCAGCAGTGCCTCGTGGGGACCTAATGAAAAACTGTTTTTT	CASSASWGPNEKLFF
TRBV10-3	-	TRBJ2-5	-	TGTGCCATCAGTGAGGGGGCGGACCAAGAGACCCAGTACTTC	CAISEGADQETQYF
TRBV10-3	TRBD1	TRBJ1-1	many	TGTGCCATCAGTGGAACAGGGGGCGCGACGACTGAAGCTTTCTTT	CAISGTGGATTEAFF
TRBV20-1	TRBD1	TRBJ1-6	-	TGCAGTGCTAGAGTACCGGGACAGGGGAGTATACTCCTCCACTTT	CSARVPGQGSILLHF
TRBV7-6	TRBD1	TRBJ1-5	many	TGTGCCAGCAGCTTAGGACAGGGGCTGAATCAGCCCCAGCATTTT	CASSLGQGLNQPQHF
TRBV2	-	TRBJ2-5	many	TGTGCCAGCAACTCCCAAGAGACCCAGTACTTC	CASNSQETQYF